This entry lists 8 T cell receptor beta chains sequenced from one sample in a study of beta chain features in type 1 diabetes (dated by TCRdb to 2017 to 2018). Library construction relied on the immunoSEQ multiplex PCR assay. The entire amount of isolated RNA was reverse transcribed using the High Capacity cDNA Reverse Transcription Kit, so the sequenced TCRB transcripts were expressed ones. TCRdb re-hosts the immuneACCESS table, in-frame sequences only. Its copies lack some clones; in the studies checked, an unresolved V gene accounts for under half of them, and the cause for the rest is not known. The sample table shows 900,000 or so clones, and 15% to 20% are seen once. The ten top clones hold roughly 0.025% of the sample. The material sequenced was naive CD4+ T cells from blood. The sample's cell subset or site label, decoded: true naive CD4+ T cells. The receptors come from a woman in her late teens or twenties in good health.

This clone occurred a few times. The V gene is TRBV5-1, the J gene TRBJ2-5; TRBD1 is a possible D gene (6 bases). V was clipped by 4 bases and J by 5 bases, with 12 bases between them. CDR3 size: 13 residues. The germline V gene has CDR1 SGHRS and CDR2 YFSETQ. The CDR3, as DNA: TGCGCCAGCAGCCAGGACAGATCCGAGACCCAGTACTTC. Its translation: CASSQDRSETQYF.

This clone was counted between two and nine times. At the DNA level, this CDR3 is encoded by other sequences in the same sample as well. The rearrangement joins TRBV7-9 to TRBJ2-1; 9 positions agree with TRBD2. The CDR3 is 15 residues long. Germline lookup yields CDR1 SEHNR and CDR2 FQNEAQ (reference sequence). Trimming removed 1 base from V and 5 bases from J; junction bases left unmatched: 3. CDR3 amino acids: CASSLGLADNNEQFF. In DNA form, the CDR3 reads TGTGCCAGCAGCTTAGGACTAGCGGACAACAATGAGCAGTTCTTC.

V is TRBV28 and J is TRBJ2-3, with TRBD2 matching over 13 bases. The CDR3 length is 12 residues. Germline V gene data show CDR1 as MDHEN and CDR2 as SYDVKM. The V and J ends lost 6 bases and 11 bases, in that order; junction bases with no gene match: 2. The CDR3 loop reads CASSRTSGGQYF. In DNA form, the CDR3 reads TGTGCCAGCAGCCGGACTAGCGGGGGGCAGTATTTT.

V is TRBV10-3 and J is TRBJ2-7; a possible D gene is TRBD2 (5 bases). Trimming removed 11 bases from V and 1 base from J, with 12 bases in between. The CDR3 length is 12 residues. Per the germline V gene, CDR1 is ENHRY and CDR2 is SYGVKD. In nucleotides, the CDR3 is TGTGCCTCAGGAGGTAGTTCCTACGAGCAGTACTTC. As protein: CASGGSSYEQYF.

The genes are TRBV4-3 and TRBJ1-2; D is uncertain. Germline assignment: CDR1 LGHNA and CDR2 YSLEER. Trimming shortened V by 0 bases and J by 5 bases, and 10 bases separated the two germline ends. This CDR3 contains 14 residues. The CDR3 DNA sequence: TGCGCCAGCAGCCAAGACGTAATCGGGTATGGCTACACCTTC. Its protein product is CASSQDVIGYGYTF.

This clone was found a few times. V and J are TRBV5-1 and TRBJ2-3; 8 nucleotides line up with TRBD1. V trimming: 4 bases; J trimming: 3 bases; junction bases outside the gene matches: 13. Looked up from germline, CDR1 is SGHRS and CDR2 is YFSETQ. CDR3 length: 17 amino acids. CDR3 DNA: TGCGCCAGCAGCCCAGGACAGGGTGGGATGAAGACAGATACGCAGTATTTT. It specifies CASSPGQGGMKTDTQYF.

The CDR3 sequence: CASSVGEGEGYTF. The CDR3 nucleotides are TGTGCCAGCAGCGTAGGTGAGGGCGAGGGCTACACCTTC. J is TRBJ1-2 and V is TRBV9; unclear D gene. CDR1 and CDR2 from the germline V gene are SGDLS and YYNGEE. The V end lost 0 bases, the J end lost 8 bases, and 11 bases lay between the germline ends. This CDR3 spans 13 amino acids.

This clone was recorded a few times. Other DNA sequences in this specimen translate into the identical CDR3. This chain connects TRBV6-5 to TRBJ2-3; D may be TRBD1 (5 bases). The CDR3 covers 15 residues. CDR1 and CDR2 from the germline V gene are MNHEY and SVGAGI. V dropped 2 bases and J dropped 0 bases, with 9 bases sitting between them. This chain's CDR3 is CASSYRGLSTDTQYF. The CDR3 coding sequence is TGTGCCAGCAGTTACAGGGGTCTAAGCACAGATACGCAGTATTTT.